The 18 T cell receptor beta chains below come from one sample, sequenced in a study of blood T cell repertoires in COVID-19. The table came from immunoSEQ multiplex PCR; TCRdb's copy has only in-frame clones and leaves some out. Of 10,000 to 15,000 clones detected, around 80% appear once; the ten largest clones hold under 35%. Sequencing was carried out using peripheral blood. Receptor source: a human donor in a cohort sampled during active COVID-19.

CDR3 sequence reads: CASSQEYTGELFF. The CDR3 DNA reads TGCGCCAGCAGCCAAGAATATACCGGGGAGCTGTTTTTT. The chain employs TRBV4-1 and TRBJ2-2; D gene uncertain. V lost 0 bases and J lost 5, with 4 bases in between. The CDR3 is 13 residues long. The germline V gene has CDR1 MGHRA and CDR2 YSYEKL.

V gene TRBV12-5 combines with J gene TRBJ2-5; TRBD2 matches 14 bases. Germline lookup yields CDR1 LGHNT and CDR2 FRNRAP. The CDR3 extends over 19 amino acids. V gave up 0 bases and J gave up 5 bases; unmatched junction bases: 11. The CDR3 region has the DNA TGTGCTAGTGGTTTGGTACCGGATGGACTAGCGGGGGGCAGGGAGACCCAGTACTTC. It codes for CASGLVPDGLAGGRETQYF.

The chain carries TRBV9 and TRBJ2-5; 7 nucleotides match TRBD2. The CDR3 contains 13 residues. Germline values: CDR1 SGDLS, CDR2 YYNGEE. With 4 bases clipped from V and 3 bases from J, the junction kept 3 bases outside the gene matches. The CDR3 coding sequence is TGTGCCAGCAGCCACCGGGGGGAAGAGACCCAGTACTTC. This codes for CASSHRGEETQYF.

The chain uses TRBV5-1 and TRBJ1-1; 10 positions match TRBD1. This CDR3 spans 14 amino acids. CDR1 SGHRS and CDR2 YFSETQ come from the germline V gene. V shed 0 bases, J shed 8 bases, and the junction held 4 bases outside the gene matches. The CDR3 spells CASSLGDRGSEAFF. In nucleotides, the CDR3 is TGCGCCAGCAGCTTGGGGGACAGGGGATCCGAAGCTTTCTTT.

The J gene is TRBJ1-1, the V gene TRBV5-6, with D maybe TRBD1 (5 bases). V was shortened by 2 bases and J by 2 bases, with 19 bases between the two germline ends. CDR1 and CDR2 from the germline V gene are SGHDT and YYEEEE. The CDR3 totals 17 residues. The CDR3 reads CASSFFSLTGSNTEAFF. CDR3 nucleotides: TGTGCCAGCAGCTTCTTTAGCCTCACAGGCAGTAACACTGAAGCTTTCTTT.

This clone was recorded a few times. The CDR3 reads CASTPGALSYGYTF. DNA for the CDR3: TGTGCCAGTACACCAGGGGCCCTTTCCTATGGCTACACCTTC. The gene calls are TRBV7-2 and TRBJ1-2; D possibly corresponds to TRBD1 (6 bases). V lost 9 bases and J lost 4, with 18 bases in between. The CDR3 has 14 amino acids. Germline V gene lookup returns CDR1 SGHTA and CDR2 FQGNSA.

The V call is TRBV3-1 (or the pseudogene TRBV3-2), the J call TRBJ2-1, with D possibly being TRBD1 (5 bases). CDR1 and CDR2 (germline): LGHDT, YNNKEL (reference sequence). The germline V and J ends were trimmed by 3 bases and 2 bases, with 8 bases remaining between them. The CDR3 loop spans 14 amino acids. CDR3 in DNA: TGTGCCAGCAGCCACGACAGAGCCTACAATGAGCAGTTCTTC. It translates to CASSHDRAYNEQFF.

The CDR3 nucleotides read TGCGCCAGCAGCTTGGCTCGTGACAGGGGCCTCCCTTCTGAAAAACTGTTTTTT. Its translation: CASSLARDRGLPSEKLFF. The V call is TRBV5-1, the J call TRBJ1-4, with 8 nucleotides matching TRBD1. The CDR3 sequence is 18 residues long. The J segment lost 7 bases and the V segment lost 0 bases, leaving 14 bases of the junction unmatched. Germline V gene sequence: CDR1 SGHRS, CDR2 YFSETQ.

The chain recombines TRBV2 with TRBJ1-4, with D uncertain. V lost 8 bases to trimming and J lost 8 bases, with 9 bases between them. This CDR3 contains 11 residues. The germline V gene has CDR1 SNHLY and CDR2 FYNNEI. CDR3 in amino acids: CASGEMEKLFF. As DNA, the CDR3 is TGTGCCAGCGGAGAGATGGAAAAACTGTTTTTT.

The V and J genes are TRBV29-1 and TRBJ2-3; 10 positions agree with TRBD2. Germline trimming cut 6 bases from V and 6 bases from J; bases unmatched to any gene: 9. This CDR3 is built from 14 residues. In germline, CDR1 is SQVTM, CDR2 ANQGSEA. CDR3 protein: CSVLRLAGGDTQYF. CDR3 coding DNA: TGCAGCGTGCTCAGACTAGCGGGCGGGGATACGCAGTATTTT.

The gene calls are TRBV3-1 (or the pseudogene TRBV3-2) and TRBJ2-5, with TRBD2 matching over 11 bases. The ends lost 3 bases at V and 4 bases at J; junction bases unmatched: 1. Germline V gene data show CDR1 as LGHDT and CDR2 as YNNKEL (reference sequence). The CDR3 totals 14 residues. The CDR3 loop reads CASSHSGGGETQYF. In DNA, the CDR3 is TGTGCCAGCAGCCATAGCGGGGGGGGAGAGACCCAGTACTTC.

The genes are TRBV7-7 and TRBJ2-1; 9 bases fit TRBD2. Germline loops: CDR1 SSHAT, CDR2 FNYEAQ (reference sequence). The V segment lost 1 base and the J segment 3 bases; nucleotides outside the gene matches: 1. The CDR3 length is 15 residues. The CDR3 here is CASSLGRGGYNEQFF. The CDR3 DNA reads as TGTGCCAGCAGCTTAGGGCGGGGGGGCTACAATGAGCAGTTCTTC.

The chain is built from TRBV19 and TRBJ2-1, with 12 bases fitting TRBD2. Germline V lookup: CDR1 LNHDA, CDR2 SQIVND (reference sequence). The CDR3 is 17 residues long. Losses at the gene ends were 4 bases for V and 0 bases for J; bases not matched to a gene: 4. CDR3 in DNA: TGTGCCAGTAGTACAAGGACTAGCGGGGCCTCCTACAATGAGCAGTTCTTC. Protein: CASSTRTSGASYNEQFF.

This chain uses TRBV5-1 with TRBJ1-1; the D gene is possibly TRBD1 (5 bases). Trimming removed 0 bases from V and 0 bases from J, with 6 bases in between. The CDR3 loop spans 14 amino acids. Looked up from germline, CDR1 is SGHRS and CDR2 is YFSETQ. DNA of the CDR3: TGCGCCAGCAGCTTGGGACAGATGAACACTGAAGCTTTCTTT. Its translation: CASSLGQMNTEAFF.

The chain recombines TRBV30 with TRBJ1-4, with a tentative D call TRBD1 (5 bases). The CDR3 is 12 residues long. The V gene lost 3 bases and the J gene lost 8 bases, with 10 bases spanning the gap. Germline V CDR1 and CDR2: GTSNPN, SVGIG (reference sequence). The CDR3 is CAWRGLPEKLFF. The CDR3 DNA is TGTGCCTGGAGGGGACTTCCGGAAAAACTGTTTTTT.

The chain links TRBV27 to TRBJ2-7; 8 bases are shared with TRBD1. The CDR3 totals 14 residues. V lost 2 bases and J lost 4; bases outside the gene matches: 4. The germline CDR1 and CDR2 sequences are MNHEY and SMNVEV (reference sequence). CDR3 DNA sequence: TGTGCCAGCAGTTTACAGGGGGCGTATTACGAGCAGTACTTC. The encoded protein is CASSLQGAYYEQYF.

The chain uses TRBV3-1 (or the pseudogene TRBV3-2) and TRBJ2-5; a weak D match, TRBD2 (5 bases). V lost 2 bases and J 6 bases, leaving 19 bases between the germline ends. Germline-derived CDR1 and CDR2 are LGHDT and YNNKEL (reference sequence). The CDR3 loop spans 16 amino acids. CDR3 bases: TGTGCCAGCAGCCAAAGCGGTTGGACCTCATCAAAGACCCAGTACTTC. Translated: CASSQSGWTSSKTQYF.

This chain connects TRBV5-1 to TRBJ1-2; TRBD1 matches 7 bases. This CDR3 contains 13 residues. V was pared by 0 bases and J by 8 bases, with 4 bases of the junction left unmatched. CDR1 is SGHRS and CDR2 is YFSETQ in the germline V gene. The DNA of the CDR3 is TGCGCCAGCAGCTTGGGACAGGGAGGCGGCTACACCTTC. It encodes CASSLGQGGGYTF.